Shown below are 32 T cell receptor beta chains from a single sample sequenced in a study of beta chain features in type 1 diabetes. Expressed TCRB transcripts got sequenced, as all isolated RNA was reverse transcribed. Measured with immunoSEQ multiplex PCR; TCRdb has only the in-frame clones, and not every one. The data contain fewer than 550,000 clones, 10% to 12% of them singletons. The specimen sequenced was naive CD4+ T cells from blood. All receptors derive from a woman in her late teens or twenties in good health.

The chain has TRBV27 and TRBJ1-1; possibly TRBD1 for D (5 bases). Germline V lookup: CDR1 MNHEY, CDR2 SMNVEV (reference sequence). Between the trimmed V and J ends, which lost 11 bases and 6 bases, there was a span of 19 bases. CDR3 length equals 13 residues. CDR3: CAVGKGRIAEAFF. The CDR3 coding sequence is TGTGCCGTCGGGAAGGGGCGAATCGCTGAAGCTTTCTTT.

The chain carries TRBV30 and TRBJ1-5; unclear D gene. V was shortened by 0 bases and J by 4 bases, with 10 bases between the two germline ends. The CDR3 runs to 14 residues. The germline V gene has CDR1 GTSNPN and CDR2 SVGIG (reference sequence). The CDR3 loop is CAWSVWRRNQPQHF. CDR3 DNA sequence: TGTGCCTGGAGTGTGTGGAGAAGGAATCAGCCCCAGCATTTT.

V is TRBV7-9 and J is TRBJ2-3; D ambiguous. Germline CDR1 and CDR2: SEHNR and FQNEAQ (reference sequence). The CDR3 contains 14 residues. Trimming shortened V by 5 bases and J by 4 bases, and 13 bases separated the two germline ends. The CDR3 bases are TGTGCCAGCAGCCGCCACTCCGGGCCAGATACGCAGTATTTT. Protein product: CASSRHSGPDTQYF. The full variable domain, its missing parts supplied by reference TRBV7-9 and TRBJ2-3, is DTGVSQNPRHKITKRGQNVTFRCDPISEHNRLYWYRQTLGQGPEFLTYFQNEAQLEKSRLLSDRFSAERPKGSFSTLEIQRTEQGDSAMYLCASSRHSGPDTQYFGPGTRLTVL.

This clone occurred a few times. V usage is TRBV7-3 and J usage is TRBJ2-3, with 10 bases fitting TRBD2. Trimming took 5 bases from V and 9 from J; bases not matched to a gene: 5. CDR1 is SGHTA and CDR2 is FQGTGA in the germline V gene. This CDR3 has 13 residues. CDR3 sequence: CASSLAGVHTQYF. In DNA, the CDR3 is TGTGCCAGCAGCCTAGCGGGAGTCCACACGCAGTATTTT.

V is TRBV18 and J is TRBJ2-3; D not resolved. Looked up from germline, CDR1 is KGHSH and CDR2 is LQKENI. Trimming cost V 6 bases and J 9 bases, with 10 bases left between them. This CDR3 contains 11 residues. The CDR3 DNA reads as TGTGCCAGCTCCGACCCAACAACGCAGTATTTT. Protein sequence: CASSDPTTQYF. Together with reference TRBV18 and TRBJ2-3, the CDR3 gives the full variable domain: NAGVMQNPRHLVRRRGQEARLRCSPMKGHSHVYWYRQLPEEGLKFMVYLQKENIIDESGMPKERFSAEFPKEGPSILRIQQVVRGDSAAYFCASSDPTTQYFGPGTRLTVL.

There are a few counts of this clone. The CDR3 region has the DNA TGTGCCAGCAGCACCCGACGGGACCCCTACAATGAGCAGTTCTTC. Translation: CASSTRRDPYNEQFF. The chain joins TRBV7-3 to TRBJ2-1, with D perhaps given as TRBD1 or TRBD2 (5 bases each). The CDR3 totals 15 residues. CDR1 SGHTA and CDR2 FQGTGA come from the germline V gene. Trimming took 5 bases from V and 2 from J, leaving 13 bases between them.

In its sample, this clone was seen a few times. The CDR3 nucleotides are TGTGCCAGCAGCTTTTGGGACAGGGAGCAGTACGTC. Its translation is CASSFWDREQYV. This chain joins TRBV5-6 and TRBJ2-7; 8 bases agree with TRBD1. The ends lost 2 bases at V and 7 bases at J; junction bases unmatched: 2. Germline assignment: CDR1 SGHDT and CDR2 YYEEEE. The CDR3 runs 12 residues.

This chain joins TRBV7-9 and TRBJ1-5, with a possible D match to TRBD1 (5 bases). This CDR3 spans 16 amino acids. Trimming shortened V by 1 base and J by 3 bases, and 13 bases separated the two germline ends. CDR1 SEHNR and CDR2 FQNEAQ come from the germline V gene (reference sequence). The CDR3 DNA is TGTGCCAGCAGCTTAGGGGAGGGGACCGACAATCAGCCCCAGCATTTT. Translated: CASSLGEGTDNQPQHF.

This clone has more than one count but fewer than ten. The chain has TRBV15 and TRBJ2-7, with TRBD1 matching 7 bases. Germline V gives CDR1 LNHNV, CDR2 YYDKDF (reference sequence). The CDR3 has 18 amino acids. V gave up 4 bases and J gave up 0 bases; unmatched junction bases: 15. The DNA for the CDR3 is TGTGCCACCAGCACCCCACGGAACAGACAGGGATCCTCCTACGAGCAGTACGTC. Its translation is CATSTPRNRQGSSYEQYV.

This chain joins TRBV30 and TRBJ2-3, with 8 bases aligning to TRBD2. The V segment lost 3 bases and the J segment 11 bases; nucleotides outside the gene matches: 13. The CDR3 contains 14 residues. The germline V gene has CDR1 GTSNPN and CDR2 SVGIG (reference sequence). The CDR3 DNA follows: TGTGCCTGGAGATCTGCGGGAGGCTTGAGGGGGCAGTATTTT. It specifies CAWRSAGGLRGQYF.

Of note for this clone: Other nucleotide sequences from this sample produce the same CDR3. This sequence joins TRBV5-1 and TRBJ2-1; a possible D gene is TRBD1 (5 bases). Germline V gene lookup returns CDR1 SGHRS and CDR2 YFSETQ. Trimming cost V 0 bases and J 0 bases, with 7 bases left between them. The CDR3 has 15 amino acids. The CDR3 bases are TGCGCCAGCAGCTTGGGACAGTCCTCCTACAATGAGCAGTTCTTC. Its protein product is CASSLGQSSYNEQFF.

J is TRBJ1-2 and V is TRBV6-5, with 7 bases aligning to TRBD1. The CDR3 sequence is 13 residues long. J was trimmed by 8 bases and V by 6 bases; bases with no gene match: 9. Per the germline V gene, CDR1 is MNHEY and CDR2 is SVGAGI. CDR3 coding DNA: TGTGCCAGCAGATCAACAGGGGCGGGAGGCTACACCTTC. It encodes CASRSTGAGGYTF.

This clone has just a few counts. This chain links TRBV4-3 with TRBJ1-1; the D gene is possibly TRBD1 (5 bases). The germline V and J ends were trimmed by 4 bases and 6 bases, with 18 bases remaining between them. Germline CDR1 is LGHNA and CDR2 is YSLEER. The CDR3 runs to 15 residues. The CDR3 spells CASSRSGAGSAEAFF. The CDR3 coding sequence is TGCGCCAGCAGCCGAAGCGGTGCAGGGAGTGCTGAAGCTTTCTTT.

V and J are TRBV4-3 and TRBJ2-5; D not certain. CDR1 is LGHNA, CDR2 YSLEER, per germline. Trimming stripped 4 bases from V and 1 base from J, with 10 bases between. The CDR3 runs 14 residues. DNA of the CDR3: TGCGCCAGCAGCCTCGAATTCCCCCAAGAGACCCAGTACTTC. This gives the protein CASSLEFPQETQYF.

The table lists this clone with a few counts. The chain uses TRBV6-5 and TRBJ2-2, with D unresolved. The germline CDR1 and CDR2 sequences are MNHEY and SVGAGI. V was clipped by 4 bases and J by 2 bases, with 2 bases between them. The CDR3 length is 12 residues. In DNA form, the CDR3 reads TGTGCCAGCAGTTTCAACACCGGGGAGCTGTTTTTT. Encoded protein: CASSFNTGELFF.

The chain is built from TRBV4-3 and TRBJ2-3; 7 positions match TRBD2. The germline CDR1 and CDR2 sequences are LGHNA and YSLEER. There are 14 residues in the CDR3. Trimming cost V 2 bases and J 5 bases; bases outside gene matches: 4. CDR3: CASSQNREGDTQYF. CDR3 DNA: TGCGCCAGCAGCCAAAATAGGGAGGGAGATACGCAGTATTTT.

The rearrangement links TRBV7-2 to TRBJ2-7; 8 positions agree with TRBD1. CDR1 is SGHTA, CDR2 FQGNSA, per germline. The CDR3 runs to 16 residues. Trimming took 5 bases from V and 2 from J; bases not matched to a gene: 11. The CDR3 region is CASSAPGGAPPYEQYF. The CDR3, as DNA: TGTGCCAGCAGCGCACCAGGGGGCGCCCCCCCCTACGAGCAGTACTTC. The full variable domain, completed using reference TRBV7-2 and TRBJ2-7, is GAGVSQSPSNKVTEKGKDVELRCDPISGHTALYWYRQSLGQGLEFLIYFQGNSAPDKSGLPSDRFSAERTGGSVSTLTIQRTQQEDSAVYLCASSAPGGAPPYEQYFGPGTRLTVT.

This chain joins TRBV28 and TRBJ2-7; D remains ambiguous. CDR1 and CDR2 (germline): MDHEN, SYDVKM. Trimming took off 4 bases at V and 7 bases at J, with 11 bases between the two ends. The CDR3 covers 12 residues. As DNA, the CDR3 is TGTGCCAGCAGTTACTCTCGCCTGGAGCAGTACTTC. Its protein is CASSYSRLEQYF.

This clone was detected only a few times. The chain combines TRBV7-2 with TRBJ2-3; 9 bases align to TRBD2. Germline V CDR1 and CDR2: SGHTA, FQGNSA. This CDR3 is 16 amino acids long. V lost 4 bases and J lost 3; bases outside the gene matches: 8. DNA of the CDR3: TGTGCCAGCAGCTCCATAGCGGGAGTCTGGACAGATACGCAGTATTTT. Residues: CASSSIAGVWTDTQYF.

The rearrangement links TRBV23-1 to TRBJ1-5, with TRBD1 matching 7 bases. TRBV23-1 is an ORF; its function is uncertain. The CDR3 is made up of 13 amino acids. V was pared by 7 bases and J by 3 bases, with 3 bases of the junction left unmatched. CDR3 sequence (DNA): TGCGCCAGCACGGACAGGTACAATCAGCCCCAGCATTTT. This translates into CASTDRYNQPQHF.

Concerning this clone itself: This specimen includes other DNA sequences encoding the same CDR3. The CDR3 nucleotides are TGTGCCAGCAGTACGGGTTGGGATTCACCCCTCCACTTT. Residues: CASSTGWDSPLHF. The rearrangement joins TRBV2 to TRBJ1-6; D gene uncertain. Germline V gene data show CDR1 as SNHLY and CDR2 as FYNNEI. V was trimmed by 5 bases and J by 8 bases, leaving 10 bases between them. This CDR3 comprises 13 residues.

The chain recombines TRBV4-3 with TRBJ2-3, with D possibly TRBD2 on 6 matching bases. With 4 bases removed from V and 7 bases from J, the gap between germline ends came to 12 bases. Germline V CDR1 and CDR2: LGHNA, YSLEER. The CDR3 is 13 amino acids. CDR3 nucleotide sequence: TGCGCCAGCAGCCCCAAAACTAGCAATACGCAGTATTTT. Translating it yields CASSPKTSNTQYF.

This clone has only a few counts. V gene TRBV7-2 combines with J gene TRBJ2-5; tentatively, D is TRBD1 or TRBD2 (6 bases each). The CDR3 has 14 amino acids. The V and J ends lost 6 bases and 4 bases respectively, with 15 bases between them. The V gene's germline CDR1 is SGHTA and CDR2 FQGNSA. CDR3 DNA: TGTGCCAGCAGTGTGGGGGGACAAGTAGAGACCCAGTACTTC. It specifies CASSVGGQVETQYF.

The chain recombines TRBV10-3 with TRBJ1-2; D not certain. The CDR3 contains 12 residues. V lost 2 bases and J 4 bases, leaving 5 bases between the germline ends. Germline V gives CDR1 ENHRY, CDR2 SYGVKD. The CDR3 DNA follows: TGTGCCATCAGTGAGCGGACCTATGGCTACACCTTC. Translating it yields CAISERTYGYTF.

CDR3 sequence reads: CASSEGMDHEQYF. In DNA form, the CDR3 reads TGTGCCAGCAGCGAGGGTATGGATCACGAGCAGTACTTC. The chain carries TRBV9 and TRBJ2-7; no clear D gene. V was pared by 3 bases and J by 5 bases, with 12 bases between. CDR3 length: 13 amino acids. CDR1 and CDR2 (germline): SGDLS, YYNGEE.

This clone was counted only a few times. J is TRBJ2-5 and V is TRBV2; D gene unclear. With 7 bases removed from V and 4 bases from J, the gap between germline ends came to 13 bases. Germline values: CDR1 SNHLY, CDR2 FYNNEI. The CDR3 runs 13 residues. CDR3: CASNRGPSETQYF. DNA of the CDR3: TGTGCCAGCAATCGAGGTCCCTCAGAGACCCAGTACTTC.

This clone came up a few times. This chain links TRBV5-1 with TRBJ2-1; TRBD2 agrees at 12 bases. The J segment lost 7 bases and the V segment lost 2 bases, leaving 4 bases of the junction unmatched. The CDR3 covers 15 residues. Germline-derived CDR1 and CDR2 are SGHRS and YFSETQ. This CDR3 is CASSFLAGGPNEQFF. As DNA, the CDR3 is TGCGCCAGCAGCTTTCTAGCGGGAGGGCCAAATGAGCAGTTCTTC.

The chain couples TRBV7-9 to TRBJ2-7; TRBD1 might be the D (5 bases). Per the germline V gene, CDR1 is SEHNR and CDR2 is FQNEAQ (reference sequence). The germline V and J ends were trimmed by 3 bases and 0 bases, with 12 bases remaining between them. The CDR3 has 15 residues. The CDR3 reads CASSLARQSSYEQYF. The CDR3 DNA reads TGTGCCAGCAGCTTGGCTCGACAGAGCTCCTACGAGCAGTACTTC.

This clone turned up a few times. V usage is TRBV7-9 and J usage is TRBJ2-3, with D tentatively TRBD1 (6 bases). The CDR3 length is 17 residues. Trimming pared 0 bases from V and 3 bases from J, leaving 16 bases between. Germline CDR1 and CDR2: SEHNR and FQNEAQ (reference sequence). CDR3: CASSLAVYREGTDTQYF. DNA for the CDR3: TGTGCCAGCAGCTTAGCGGTTTACAGGGAAGGGACAGATACGCAGTATTTT.

The chain is built from TRBV20-1 and TRBJ2-7, with a possible D match to TRBD1 (6 bases). This CDR3 has 11 amino acids. Trimming pared 3 bases from V and 3 bases from J, leaving 6 bases between. The V gene's germline CDR1 is DFQATT and CDR2 SNEGSKA (reference sequence). Here the CDR3 reads CSARGHYEQYV. The CDR3 DNA is TGCAGTGCTAGGGGACACTACGAGCAGTACGTC.

The chain employs TRBV27 and TRBJ1-2; D perhaps matches TRBD1 (6 bases). Trimming removed 4 bases from V and 8 bases from J, with 11 bases in between. CDR1 and CDR2 from the germline V gene are MNHEY and SMNVEV (reference sequence). This CDR3 comprises 12 residues. The CDR3 spells CASSSHREGYTF. CDR3 in DNA: TGTGCCAGCAGTTCCCACAGGGAAGGCTACACCTTC.

V and J are TRBV5-6 and TRBJ2-1; possibly TRBD1 for D (6 bases). This CDR3 is built from 16 residues. Germline CDR1 SGHDT, CDR2 YYEEEE. The V end lost 1 base, the J end lost 1 base, and 12 bases lay between the germline ends. The CDR3 sequence is CASSLRGKRSYNEQFF. DNA of the CDR3: TGTGCCAGCAGCTTGAGGGGGAAGCGGTCCTACAATGAGCAGTTCTTC. Full variable domain (remainder filled in from reference TRBV5-6 and TRBJ2-1): DAGVTQSPTHLIKTRGQQVTLRCSPKSGHDTVSWYQQALGQGPQFIFQYYEEEERQRGNFPDRFSGHQFPNYSSELNVNALLLGDSALYLCASSLRGKRSYNEQFFGPGTRLTVL.